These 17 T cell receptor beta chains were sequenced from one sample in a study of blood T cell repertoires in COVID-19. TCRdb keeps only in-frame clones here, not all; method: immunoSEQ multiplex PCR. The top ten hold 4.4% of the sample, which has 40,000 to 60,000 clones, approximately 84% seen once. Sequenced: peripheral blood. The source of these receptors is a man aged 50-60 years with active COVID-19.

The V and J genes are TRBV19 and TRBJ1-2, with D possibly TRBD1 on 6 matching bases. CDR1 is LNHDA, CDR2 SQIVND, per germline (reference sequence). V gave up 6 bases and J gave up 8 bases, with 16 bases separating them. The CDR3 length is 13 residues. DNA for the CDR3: TGTGCCAGTAGCCGCGACAGGAGGATGGGCTACACCTTC. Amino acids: CASSRDRRMGYTF.

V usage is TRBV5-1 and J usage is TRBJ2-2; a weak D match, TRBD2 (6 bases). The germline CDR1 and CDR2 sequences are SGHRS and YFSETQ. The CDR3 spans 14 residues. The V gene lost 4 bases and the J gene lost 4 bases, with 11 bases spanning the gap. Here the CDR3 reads CASSPGLPTGELFF. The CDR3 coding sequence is TGCGCCAGCAGCCCCGGACTACCCACCGGGGAGCTGTTTTTT.

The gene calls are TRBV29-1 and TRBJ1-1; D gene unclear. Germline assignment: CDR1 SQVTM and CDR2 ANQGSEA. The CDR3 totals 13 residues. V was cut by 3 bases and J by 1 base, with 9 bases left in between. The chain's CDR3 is CSVDFRQNTEAFF. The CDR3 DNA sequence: TGCAGCGTTGATTTCCGACAGAACACTGAAGCTTTCTTT. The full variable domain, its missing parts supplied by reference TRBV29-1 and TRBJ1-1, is SAVISQKPSRDICQRGTSLTIQCQVDSQVTMMFWYRQQPGQSLTLIATANQGSEATYESGFVIDKFPISRPNLTFSTLTVSNMSPEDSSIYLCSVDFRQNTEAFFGQGTRLTVV.

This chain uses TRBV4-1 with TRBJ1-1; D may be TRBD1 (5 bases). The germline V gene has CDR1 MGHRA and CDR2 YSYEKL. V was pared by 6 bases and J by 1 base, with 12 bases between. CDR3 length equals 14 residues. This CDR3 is CASRGTLKNTEAFF. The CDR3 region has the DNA TGCGCCAGCAGAGGGACTTTAAAGAACACTGAAGCTTTCTTT.

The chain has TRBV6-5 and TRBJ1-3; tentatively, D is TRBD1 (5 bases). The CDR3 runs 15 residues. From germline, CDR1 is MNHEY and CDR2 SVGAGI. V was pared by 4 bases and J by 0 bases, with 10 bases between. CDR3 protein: CASSFQGTSGNTIYF. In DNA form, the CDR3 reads TGTGCCAGCAGTTTCCAGGGAACCTCTGGAAACACCATATATTTT.

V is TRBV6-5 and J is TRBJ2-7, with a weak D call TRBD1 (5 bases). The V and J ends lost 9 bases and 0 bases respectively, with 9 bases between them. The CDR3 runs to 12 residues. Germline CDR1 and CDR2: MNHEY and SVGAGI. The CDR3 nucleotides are TGTGCCAGTGAGGACACCTCCTACGAGCAGTACTTC. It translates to CASEDTSYEQYF.

CDR3 sequence: CASSETGDTEAFF. In nucleotides, the CDR3 is TGTGCCAGCAGCGAGACAGGGGACACTGAAGCTTTCTTT. The chain carries TRBV9 and TRBJ1-1, with 8 positions matching TRBD1. The CDR3 is made up of 13 amino acids. V lost 3 bases, J lost 3 bases, and 1 base stayed unmatched. Per the germline V gene, CDR1 is SGDLS and CDR2 is YYNGEE.

CDR3 in DNA: TGTGCCAGCAGCACTGACAGGGCCCACGAGCAGTACTTC. This codes for CASSTDRAHEQYF. V is TRBV11-2 and J is TRBJ2-7, with 7 bases fitting TRBD1. This CDR3 is built from 13 residues. The ends lost 5 bases at V and 5 bases at J; junction bases unmatched: 6. The germline gives CDR1 SGHAT, CDR2 FQNNGV. Full variable domain (remainder filled in from reference TRBV11-2 and TRBJ2-7): EAGVAQSPRYKIIEKRQSVAFWCNPISGHATLYWYQQILGQGPKLLIQFQNNGVVDDSQLPKDRFSAERLKGVDSTLKIQPAKLEDSAVYLCASSTDRAHEQYFGPGTRLTVT.

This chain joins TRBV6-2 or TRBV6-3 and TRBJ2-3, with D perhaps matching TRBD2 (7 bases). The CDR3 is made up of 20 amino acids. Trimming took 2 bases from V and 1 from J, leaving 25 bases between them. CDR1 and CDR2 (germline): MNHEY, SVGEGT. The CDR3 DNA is TGTGCCAGCAGTTACCCCAGCAGAGGGGGGGCCTCCGCGGGCACAGATACGCAGTATTTT. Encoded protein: CASSYPSRGGASAGTDTQYF.

CDR3 protein: CASSSGLAGGPSSYEQYF. CDR3 bases: TGTGCCAGCAGTTCCGGACTAGCGGGGGGTCCGAGCTCCTACGAGCAGTACTTC. The V call is TRBV6-2 or TRBV6-3, the J call TRBJ2-7; 14 bases fit TRBD2. This CDR3 has 18 amino acids. V lost 4 bases to trimming and J lost 0 bases; unmatched junction nucleotides: 8. Germline V gene data show CDR1 as MNHEY and CDR2 as SVGEGT.

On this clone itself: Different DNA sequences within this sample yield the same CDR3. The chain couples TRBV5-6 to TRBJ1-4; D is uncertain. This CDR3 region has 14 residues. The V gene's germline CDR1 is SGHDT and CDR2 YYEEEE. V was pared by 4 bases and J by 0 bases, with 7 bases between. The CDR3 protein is CASSLIATNEKLFF. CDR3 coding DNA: TGTGCCAGCAGCCTTATTGCAACTAATGAAAAACTGTTTTTT.

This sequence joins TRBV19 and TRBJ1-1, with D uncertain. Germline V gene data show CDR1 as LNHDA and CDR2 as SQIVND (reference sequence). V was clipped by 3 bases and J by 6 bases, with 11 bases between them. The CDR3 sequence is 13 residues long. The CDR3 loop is CASSIRHAPEAFF. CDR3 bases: TGTGCCAGTAGTATCCGACATGCTCCTGAAGCTTTCTTT.

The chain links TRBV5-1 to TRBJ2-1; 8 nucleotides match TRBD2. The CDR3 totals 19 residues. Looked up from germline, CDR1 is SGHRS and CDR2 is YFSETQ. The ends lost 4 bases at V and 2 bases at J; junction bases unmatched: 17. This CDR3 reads CASSLASGGPLSPYNEQFF. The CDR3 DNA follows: TGCGCCAGCAGCCTGGCCAGCGGGGGCCCTCTTAGCCCCTACAATGAGCAGTTCTTC.

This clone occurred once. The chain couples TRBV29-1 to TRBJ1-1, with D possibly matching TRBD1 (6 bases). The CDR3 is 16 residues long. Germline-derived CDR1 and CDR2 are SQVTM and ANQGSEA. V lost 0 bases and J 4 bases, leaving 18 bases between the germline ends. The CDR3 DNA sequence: TGCAGCGTTGAAGATCGGGGACAACGCACGGGCACTGAAGCTTTCTTT. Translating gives CSVEDRGQRTGTEAFF.

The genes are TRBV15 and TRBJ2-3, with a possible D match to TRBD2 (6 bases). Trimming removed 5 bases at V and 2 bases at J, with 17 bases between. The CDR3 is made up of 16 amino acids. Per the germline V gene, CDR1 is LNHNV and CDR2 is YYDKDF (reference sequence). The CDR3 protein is CATSRPTGGVTDTQYF. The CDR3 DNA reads TGTGCCACCAGCCGACCCACGGGCGGGGTCACAGATACGCAGTATTTT.

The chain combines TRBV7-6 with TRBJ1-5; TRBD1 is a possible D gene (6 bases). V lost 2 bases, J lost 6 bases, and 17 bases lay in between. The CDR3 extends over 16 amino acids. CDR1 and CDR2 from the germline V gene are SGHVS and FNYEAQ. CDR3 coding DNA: TGTGCCAGCAGCTTACAGACAGGTCCCGGAGGTCAGCCCCAGCATTTT. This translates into CASSLQTGPGGQPQHF.

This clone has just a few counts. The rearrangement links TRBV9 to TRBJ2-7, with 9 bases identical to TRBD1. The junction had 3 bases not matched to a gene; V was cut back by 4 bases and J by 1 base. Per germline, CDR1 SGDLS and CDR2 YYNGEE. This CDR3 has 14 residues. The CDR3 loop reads CASSRQGDSYEQYF. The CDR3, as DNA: TGTGCCAGCAGCCGACAGGGGGATTCCTACGAGCAGTACTTC.